Presented here are 8 T cell receptor beta chains from one specimen sequenced in a study of control samples from healthy donors and cancer patients. Data came from immunoSEQ multiplex PCR; TCRdb stores just in-frame clones and leaves some out. The sample yields approximately 150,000 clones, roughly 86% seen once. Sequencing input: PBMCs. Every receptor here comes from a man aged 50 to 60 with head and neck cancer.

This chain links TRBV27 with TRBJ2-7; possible D gene TRBD1, 6 bases. The germline CDR1 and CDR2 sequences are MNHEY and SMNVEV (reference sequence). V lost 4 bases and J lost 3, with 16 bases in between. This CDR3 region has 15 residues. CDR3 bases: TGTGCCAGCAGTTCCTCCGGGGTACAGGGCTACGAGCAGTACTTC. Protein: CASSSSGVQGYEQYF.

The chain joins TRBV19 to TRBJ2-1; 8 positions match TRBD1. V was pared by 7 bases and J by 6 bases, with 11 bases of the junction left unmatched. Germline CDR1 and CDR2: LNHDA and SQIVND (reference sequence). The CDR3 is 15 amino acids. CDR3 nucleotide sequence: TGTGCCAGTAACTATCCCGGGACAGGAATCAATGAGCAGTTCTTC. Amino acid sequence: CASNYPGTGINEQFF.

V usage is TRBV6-5 and J usage is TRBJ2-7, with D possibly TRBD1 on 5 matching bases. V was cut by 5 bases and J by 3 bases, with 11 bases left in between. The CDR3 has 13 amino acids. Looked up from germline, CDR1 is MNHEY and CDR2 is SVGAGI. Here the CDR3 reads CASSRTLDYEQYF. The CDR3 nucleotides are TGTGCCAGCAGTCGGACACTTGACTACGAGCAGTACTTC.

The CDR3 bases are TGTGCCAGCACAGAAGAATCGGTTGGCTACACCTTC. Translating gives CASTEESVGYTF. J is TRBJ1-2 and V is TRBV6-5, with D uncertain. The CDR3 is made up of 12 amino acids. The germline CDR1 and CDR2 sequences are MNHEY and SVGAGI. Trimming removed 7 bases from V and 7 bases from J, with 13 bases in between.

The chain joins TRBV27 to TRBJ1-3; possibly TRBD1 for D (5 bases). The CDR3 is 16 residues long. CDR1 is MNHEY and CDR2 is SMNVEV in the germline V gene (reference sequence). The V end was cut by 7 bases, the J end by 0 bases, with 16 bases between. CDR3 sequence (DNA): TGTGCCAGCACCCAAGAGAGAGGGGTCTCTGGAAACACCATATATTTT. Encoded protein: CASTQERGVSGNTIYF.

The sample holds a few counts of this clone. V is TRBV12-5 and J is TRBJ2-1; D unclear. The CDR3 consists of 11 residues. The germline CDR1 and CDR2 sequences are LGHNT and FRNRAP. V was shortened by 4 bases and J by 9 bases, with 7 bases between the two germline ends. The CDR3 nucleotides read TGTGCTAGTGGTTCCGATGGTGAGCAGTTCTTC. Translated: CASGSDGEQFF.

V gene TRBV7-8 combines with J gene TRBJ2-7; D may match TRBD1 or TRBD2 (5 bases each). The V end was cut by 1 base, the J end by 5 bases, with 30 bases between. The germline V gene has CDR1 SGHVS and CDR2 FQNEAQ. This CDR3 spans 20 amino acids. As DNA, the CDR3 is TGTGCCAGCAGCTTAGTACCCCGCGGTCTACGGGGCAGCCCGGCCCACGAGCAGTACTTC. Amino acid sequence: CASSLVPRGLRGSPAHEQYF.

This clone was found once. The chain combines TRBV5-1 with TRBJ2-2; 7 bases agree with TRBD1. The CDR3 extends over 16 amino acids. After removal of 2 bases from V and 1 base from J, the junction contained 5 bases not matched to a gene. CDR1 and CDR2 from the germline V gene are SGHRS and YFSETQ. The CDR3 here is CASSFLRTGNTGELFF. The CDR3 region has the DNA TGCGCCAGCAGCTTTTTACGGACAGGGAACACCGGGGAGCTGTTTTTT.